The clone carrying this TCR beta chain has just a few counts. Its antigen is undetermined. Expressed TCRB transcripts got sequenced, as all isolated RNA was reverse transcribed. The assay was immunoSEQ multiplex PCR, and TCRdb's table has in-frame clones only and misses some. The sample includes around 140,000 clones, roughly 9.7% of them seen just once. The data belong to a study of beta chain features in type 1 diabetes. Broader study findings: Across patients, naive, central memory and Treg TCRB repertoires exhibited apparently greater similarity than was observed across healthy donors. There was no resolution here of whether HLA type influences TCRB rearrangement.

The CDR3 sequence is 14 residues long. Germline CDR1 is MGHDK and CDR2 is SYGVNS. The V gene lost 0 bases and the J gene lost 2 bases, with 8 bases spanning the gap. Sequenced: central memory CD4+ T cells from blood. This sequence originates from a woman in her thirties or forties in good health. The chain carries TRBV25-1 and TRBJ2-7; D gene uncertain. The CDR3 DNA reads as TGTGCCAGCAGTGAATATGGGCCAACCTACGAGCAGTACTTC. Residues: CASSEYGPTYEQYF.